The sequence of this TCR beta chain was determined in a study of cytomegalovirus exposure and HLA in healthy donors. Study in general: Ancestry clustering placed more than 65% of a few hundred genotyped donors in the Caucasian-associated cluster.

Study-level findings and limits: When the data were analyzed later, several of the most significant clusters appeared to be linked to common viral pathogens. The authors enumerated over 150 TCR beta chains as linked to cytomegalovirus.

The donors comprised healthy bone marrow donors. PCR involved 60 Vbeta and 13 Jbeta primers. Profiled with immunoSEQ multiplex PCR; TCRdb holds only in-frame clones, not every one. The sample has 150,000 to 200,000 clones, about four fifths seen once. Comments on this clone: Its specificity is not known.

The TCR sequence derives from a woman aged 50 to 65 in good health and CMV-seronegative. Sequencing was carried out using PBMCs.

The CDR3, as DNA: TGCGCCAGCAGCCAAAGTGTTGGAGCCGGGGGGGCGGGGGCCAACGTCCTGACTTTC. Translation gives CASSQSVGAGGAGANVLTF. The chain links TRBV4-1 to TRBJ2-6; 8 bases are a match to TRBD2. Germline V gene data show CDR1 as MGHRA and CDR2 as YSYEKL. The CDR3 consists of 19 residues. J gave up 4 bases and V 2 bases, and 13 bases lay outside the gene matches.